Sequencing of this T cell receptor beta chain was carried out in a study of response to subunit inactivated influenza vaccine. Study conclusions and caveats: There was a suggestion from the authors that each seasonal influenza vaccination recruits few new T cells.

Germline V CDR1 and CDR2: LGHDT, YNNKEL (reference sequence). V shed 1 base, J shed 5 bases, and the junction held 10 bases outside the gene matches. The length of the CDR3 is 16 residues. This clonotype was detected once. Its matching antigen is unknown. TCRdb itself ran the RT-PCR reads through MiXCR, one entry per CDR3 protein. Of about 520,000 distinct CDR3 sequences listed, less than 30% were seen once; the top ten hold approximately 2%. V gene TRBV3-1 combines with J gene TRBJ2-5; the match to TRBD1 covers 7 bases. The starting material was CD4+ T cells sorted from PBMCs, obtained 4 to 6 days after vaccination. The receptor was derived from a man between 45 and 60 years old who received an inactivated influenza vaccine. The CDR3 DNA is TGTGCCAGCAGCCAAGTCCCCGGGACAGTAAGTGAGACCCAGTACTTC. It specifies CASSQVPGTVSETQYF.